These 32 T cell receptor beta chains share one sample of origin, sequenced in a study of blood T cell repertoires in COVID-19. Generated by immunoSEQ multiplex PCR, the TCRdb table keeps only in-frame clones and is missing some. Among over 150,000 clones listed, about nine tenths were seen once. Sequencing was carried out using peripheral blood. These TCRs come from a man aged 18-30 years who had recovered from COVID-19.

This clone was observed a few times. The gene calls are TRBV3-1 (or the pseudogene TRBV3-2) and TRBJ2-1, with 7 positions matching TRBD2. V lost 3 bases, J lost 2 bases, and 10 bases stayed unmatched. The CDR3 length is 17 residues. Germline V CDR1 and CDR2: LGHDT, YNNKEL (reference sequence). The CDR3 loop reads CASSHDYAGLPYNEQFF. The CDR3, as DNA: TGTGCCAGCAGCCACGATTATGCGGGACTACCCTACAATGAGCAGTTCTTC.

The V gene is TRBV7-2, the J gene TRBJ2-1, with 15 bases that match TRBD2. The CDR3 is made up of 15 amino acids. Trimming cost V 3 bases and J 10 bases; bases outside gene matches: 4. The germline V gene encodes CDR1 SGHTA and CDR2 FQGNSA. The CDR3 here is CASSLGLAGGLEQFF. The DNA of the CDR3 is TGTGCCAGCAGCTTGGGACTAGCGGGAGGATTAGAGCAGTTCTTC.

The chain is built from TRBV2 and TRBJ2-1; TRBD2 aligns across 12 bases. The CDR3 has 18 residues. Per the germline V gene, CDR1 is SNHLY and CDR2 is FYNNEI. The junction had 21 bases not matched to a gene; V was cut back by 10 bases and J by 8 bases. CDR3 nucleotides: TGTGCCACGACTCCGGGACTAGCGGGCTCCCACGGTTCGGATGAGCAGTTCTTC. This sequence encodes CATTPGLAGSHGSDEQFF.

The chain employs TRBV3-1 (or the pseudogene TRBV3-2) and TRBJ2-7; D ambiguous. The CDR3 runs 14 residues. V lost 1 base to trimming and J lost 0 bases, with 7 bases between them. Germline V gene sequence: CDR1 LGHDT, CDR2 YNNKEL (reference sequence). The CDR3 sequence is CASSQGDISYEQYF. CDR3 nucleotides: TGTGCCAGCAGCCAAGGAGACATCTCCTACGAGCAGTACTTC.

The V and J genes are TRBV5-1 and TRBJ2-7; 9 bases align to TRBD2. Germline V gene sequence: CDR1 SGHRS, CDR2 YFSETQ. The V and J ends lost 0 bases and 4 bases, in that order; junction bases with no gene match: 8. This CDR3 has 16 residues. The DNA of the CDR3 is TGCGCCAGCAGCTTGGACCCTAGCGGGAATATTTACGAGCAGTACTTC. It is translated as CASSLDPSGNIYEQYF. Based on the CDR3 plus reference TRBV5-1 and TRBJ2-7, the full variable domain is KAGVTQTPRYLIKTRGQQVTLSCSPISGHRSVSWYQQTPGQGLQFLFEYFSETQRNKGNFPGRFSGRQFSNSRSEMNVSTLELGDSALYLCASSLDPSGNIYEQYFGPGTRLTVT.

The CDR3 region has the DNA TGTGCCAGCAGCTTATTGGCTAGCGGTAACACCGGGGAGCTGTTTTTT. It translates to CASSLLASGNTGELFF. This chain connects TRBV7-8 to TRBJ2-2; 7 nucleotides match TRBD2. J was trimmed by 2 bases and V by 2 bases; bases with no gene match: 5. Germline V gene lookup returns CDR1 SGHVS and CDR2 FQNEAQ. The CDR3 spans 16 residues.

The chain has TRBV29-1 and TRBJ1-2; tentatively, D is TRBD1 (6 bases). Trimming took 7 bases from V and 7 from J, leaving 13 bases between them. Germline CDR1 reads SQVTM; CDR2 reads ANQGSEA. The CDR3 loop spans 11 amino acids. The CDR3 loop reads CSGGAGSGYTF. As DNA, the CDR3 is TGCAGCGGGGGGGCAGGGTCTGGCTACACCTTC.

The chain joins TRBV7-2 to TRBJ2-1, with TRBD2 matching 15 bases. Trimming took 4 bases from V and 7 from J; bases not matched to a gene: 8. This CDR3 spans 17 amino acids. Germline assignment: CDR1 SGHTA and CDR2 FQGNSA. The CDR3 DNA follows: TGTGCCAGCAGCTCGGGAGGACTAGCGGGAGGGCCGAATGAGCAGTTCTTC. Translation gives CASSSGGLAGGPNEQFF.

V and J are TRBV24-1 and TRBJ1-6; D ambiguous. This CDR3 contains 20 residues. Trimming stripped 1 base from V and 1 base from J, with 19 bases between. Germline loops: CDR1 KGHDR, CDR2 SFDVKD. CDR3 nucleotides: TGTGCCACCAGTGATTTCGTGAGGGCAGGAAGGAAATCCTATAATTCACCCCTCCACTTT. Translated: CATSDFVRAGRKSYNSPLHF.

The rearrangement links TRBV6-5 to TRBJ2-1; tentative D call: TRBD1 (6 bases). The CDR3 extends over 15 amino acids. Germline V lookup: CDR1 MNHEY, CDR2 SVGAGI. Trimming cost V 11 bases and J 0 bases, with 17 bases left between them. CDR3 nucleotide sequence: TGTGCCGCGTCGTCCGGGACATACTCCTACAATGAGCAGTTCTTC. Protein product: CAASSGTYSYNEQFF.

V gene TRBV5-8 combines with J gene TRBJ2-3, with 14 bases identical to TRBD2. The CDR3 loop spans 15 amino acids. Germline V gene lookup returns CDR1 SGHTS and CDR2 YDEGEE. The junction had 6 bases not matched to a gene; V was cut back by 6 bases and J by 6 bases. The CDR3 spells CASKTSGRGSDTQYF. CDR3 nucleotides: TGTGCCAGCAAGACTAGCGGGAGGGGTTCCGATACGCAGTATTTT.

The chain uses TRBV7-3 and TRBJ2-3, with D perhaps matching TRBD1 (6 bases). Deletions cut 5 bases from V and 8 bases from J, with 26 bases between. Germline lookup yields CDR1 SGHTA and CDR2 FQGTGA. This CDR3 is built from 17 residues. CDR3 coding DNA: TGTGCCAGCAGCCCCCGGGCAGGGGCCAGTCCTTCGAGTACGCAGTATTTT. Its translation is CASSPRAGASPSSTQYF. Together with reference TRBV7-3 and TRBJ2-3, the CDR3 gives the full variable domain: GAGVSQTPSNKVTEKGKYVELRCDPISGHTALYWYRQSLGQGPEFLIYFQGTGAADDSGLPNDRFFAVRPEGSVSTLKIQRTERGDSAVYLCASSPRAGASPSSTQYFGPGTRLTVL.

The rearrangement joins TRBV6-6 to TRBJ2-3; TRBD1 is a possible D gene (6 bases). V was cut by 2 bases and J by 0 bases, with 12 bases left in between. The CDR3 runs to 16 residues. Looked up from germline, CDR1 is MNHNY and CDR2 is SVGAGI (reference sequence). The CDR3 loop reads CASSYPGQFSTDTQYF. The CDR3 DNA reads as TGTGCCAGCAGTTACCCCGGACAGTTTAGCACAGATACGCAGTATTTT.

This chain joins TRBV25-1 and TRBJ2-7, with 10 positions matching TRBD1. The CDR3 spans 13 residues. Trimming cost V 8 bases and J 5 bases; bases outside gene matches: 6. Germline CDR1 is MGHDK and CDR2 is SYGVNS. The CDR3 DNA follows: TGTGCCAGCCGGGGACAGGGGACCCACGAGCAGTACTTC. Protein sequence: CASRGQGTHEQYF.

The chain carries TRBV19 and TRBJ2-5, with TRBD2 as a possible D gene (7 bases). This CDR3 contains 15 residues. Germline V gene sequence: CDR1 LNHDA, CDR2 SQIVND (reference sequence). With 4 bases removed from V and 5 bases from J, the gap between germline ends came to 17 bases. The CDR3 spells CASSTWSGGKETQYF. CDR3 nucleotides: TGTGCCAGTAGTACCTGGTCGGGGGGCAAGGAGACCCAGTACTTC.

The chain has TRBV5-4 and TRBJ1-6; 8 nucleotides line up with TRBD1. V dropped 10 bases and J dropped 9; count of bases not matched to a gene: 9. Per germline, CDR1 SGHNT and CDR2 YYREEE (reference sequence). The CDR3 has 13 amino acids. The CDR3 nucleotides read TGTGCCGGACGGACAGGGCTCTTTTCACCCCTCCACTTT. This codes for CAGRTGLFSPLHF. The complete variable domain, with remaining parts taken from reference TRBV5-4 and TRBJ1-6, reads ETGVTQSPTHLIKTRGQQVTLRCSSQSGHNTVSWYQQALGQGPQFIFQYYREEENGRGNFPPRFSGLQFPNYSSELNVNALELDDSALYLCAGRTGLFSPLHFGNGTRLTVT.

The sample holds one count of this clone. The chain carries TRBV3-1 (or the pseudogene TRBV3-2) and TRBJ2-5; 7 positions agree with TRBD2. With V trimmed by 5 bases and J by 5 bases, 8 bases remained unmatched. CDR1 is LGHDT and CDR2 is YNNKEL in the germline V gene (reference sequence). The CDR3 extends over 14 amino acids. The CDR3 DNA follows: TGTGCCAGCAGCAGGACCTCAGCGGGGGAGACCCAGTACTTC. This translates into CASSRTSAGETQYF.

The J gene is TRBJ1-4, the V gene TRBV7-2; 8 bases map to TRBD1. After removal of 2 bases from V and 8 bases from J, the junction contained 7 bases not matched to a gene. Germline V gene lookup returns CDR1 SGHTA and CDR2 FQGNSA. CDR3 length equals 15 residues. The CDR3 region has the DNA TGTGCCAGCAGCTTATGGCAGGGGGCCGGGGAAAAACTGTTTTTT. This gives the protein CASSLWQGAGEKLFF.

The V call is TRBV7-2, the J call TRBJ2-7, with TRBD1 matching 10 bases. CDR1 is SGHTA, CDR2 FQGNSA, per germline. CDR3 size: 14 residues. V gave up 5 bases and J gave up 5 bases; unmatched junction bases: 6. DNA of the CDR3: TGTGCCAGCAGCCTGCTGACAGGGGGCCACGAGCAGTACTTC. It codes for CASSLLTGGHEQYF. The variable domain in full, completed from reference TRBV7-2 and TRBJ2-7, reads GAGVSQSPSNKVTEKGKDVELRCDPISGHTALYWYRQSLGQGLEFLIYFQGNSAPDKSGLPSDRFSAERTGGSVSTLTIQRTQQEDSAVYLCASSLLTGGHEQYFGPGTRLTVT.

The rearrangement uses TRBV27 and TRBJ2-1, with D maybe TRBD2 (5 bases). Germline loops: CDR1 MNHEY, CDR2 SMNVEV (reference sequence). V was pared by 4 bases and J by 6 bases, with 13 bases between. The CDR3 extends over 14 amino acids. CDR3 loop: CASSYRAVSNEQFF. The CDR3 bases are TGTGCCAGCAGTTACCGAGCGGTTAGCAATGAGCAGTTCTTC.

This clone was detected only once. In DNA, the CDR3 is TGTGCCAGCAGCCCCACCCACCGAGGGCCCGGCTACGAGCAGTACTTC. It yields the protein CASSPTHRGPGYEQYF. V is TRBV5-6 and J is TRBJ2-7, with D maybe TRBD2 (5 bases). Trimming left V 4 bases short and J 3 bases short, with 20 bases between. Germline-derived CDR1 and CDR2 are SGHDT and YYEEEE. The CDR3 has 16 amino acids. Full variable domain (remainder filled in from reference TRBV5-6 and TRBJ2-7): DAGVTQSPTHLIKTRGQQVTLRCSPKSGHDTVSWYQQALGQGPQFIFQYYEEEERQRGNFPDRFSGHQFPNYSSELNVNALLLGDSALYLCASSPTHRGPGYEQYFGPGTRLTVT.

The chain combines TRBV6-5 with TRBJ1-6; unclear D gene. The CDR3 runs 15 residues. Trimming shortened V by 0 bases and J by 4 bases, and 7 bases separated the two germline ends. Germline V gives CDR1 MNHEY, CDR2 SVGAGI. DNA for the CDR3: TGTGCCAGCAGTTACTCGCTAGTATATAATTCACCCCTCCACTTT. Residues: CASSYSLVYNSPLHF.

The V call is TRBV6-5, the J call TRBJ1-5, with D unclear. Trimming took 5 bases from V and 1 from J, leaving 6 bases between them. The CDR3 spans 13 residues. CDR1 MNHEY and CDR2 SVGAGI come from the germline V gene. The CDR3 coding sequence is TGTGCCAGCAGTAGAGAGAGCAATCAGCCCCAGCATTTT. This encodes CASSRESNQPQHF.

This chain links TRBV7-2 with TRBJ2-7, with D perhaps matching TRBD2 (5 bases). Germline V gene sequence: CDR1 SGHTA, CDR2 FQGNSA. V shed 6 bases and J shed 7 bases, with 19 bases lying between them. The CDR3 extends over 14 amino acids. In DNA form, the CDR3 reads TGTGCCAGCAGTTTCGATTCGGGAAACCGGGAGCAGTACTTC. Protein sequence: CASSFDSGNREQYF.

J is TRBJ2-7 and V is TRBV28; 12 bases are a match to TRBD2. Germline-derived CDR1 and CDR2 are MDHEN and SYDVKM. Unmatched junction bases numbered 4, after V lost 6 bases and J lost 4 bases. The CDR3 length is 14 residues. The CDR3 region is CASSPGLAGYEQYF. The CDR3 DNA reads as TGTGCCAGCAGCCCCGGACTAGCGGGGTACGAGCAGTACTTC.

The V gene is TRBV18, the J gene TRBJ1-5; D is undetermined. V was trimmed by 5 bases and J by 3 bases, leaving 17 bases between them. The CDR3 extends over 16 amino acids. Germline V gives CDR1 KGHSH, CDR2 LQKENI. The chain's CDR3 is CASSKQTNSFNQPQHF. The CDR3 nucleotides are TGTGCCAGCTCAAAACAAACCAACAGCTTCAATCAGCCCCAGCATTTT.

This chain links TRBV5-1 with TRBJ2-1; a weak D match, TRBD1 (5 bases). V was cut by 4 bases and J by 6 bases, with 17 bases left in between. CDR1 and CDR2 from the germline V gene are SGHRS and YFSETQ. The CDR3 sequence is 15 residues long. CDR3 coding DNA: TGCGCCAGCAGCCGCACAGACAGTCGCGGCAATGAGCAGTTCTTC. It specifies CASSRTDSRGNEQFF. The full variable domain, completed using reference TRBV5-1 and TRBJ2-1, is KAGVTQTPRYLIKTRGQQVTLSCSPISGHRSVSWYQQTPGQGLQFLFEYFSETQRNKGNFPGRFSGRQFSNSRSEMNVSTLELGDSALYLCASSRTDSRGNEQFFGPGTRLTVL.

The V gene is TRBV6-5, the J gene TRBJ1-1; D not certain. V lost 8 bases and J lost 3, with 16 bases in between. The CDR3 sequence is 14 residues long. The germline V gene encodes CDR1 MNHEY and CDR2 SVGAGI. This chain's CDR3 is CASREVGWDTEAFF. CDR3 sequence (DNA): TGTGCCAGCCGCGAGGTGGGTTGGGACACTGAAGCTTTCTTT.

The chain has TRBV6-5 and TRBJ2-2, with D maybe TRBD1 (5 bases). The CDR3 is 15 amino acids. CDR1 is MNHEY, CDR2 SVGAGI, per germline. Trimming removed 2 bases from V and 6 bases from J, with 13 bases in between. CDR3 nucleotides: TGTGCCAGCAGTTACGATAAGATCAGGGCCGGGGAGCTGTTTTTT. As protein: CASSYDKIRAGELFF.

The chain carries TRBV19 and TRBJ2-5; D not certain. Trimming stripped 8 bases from V and 4 bases from J, with 14 bases between. The CDR3 is 13 residues long. The germline V gene has CDR1 LNHDA and CDR2 SQIVND (reference sequence). CDR3 DNA sequence: TGTGCCAGTCGCAGACTCGATCGAGAGACCCAGTACTTC. Encoded protein: CASRRLDRETQYF. Full variable domain (rest looked up from reference TRBV19 and TRBJ2-5): DGGITQSPKYLFRKEGQNVTLSCEQNLNHDAMYWYRQDPGQGLRLIYYSQIVNDFQKGDIAEGYSVSREKKESFPLTVTSAQKNPTAFYLCASRRLDRETQYFGPGTRLLVL.

The chain is built from TRBV7-9 and TRBJ2-5, with a weak D call TRBD2 (5 bases). Per germline, CDR1 SEHNR and CDR2 FQNEAQ (reference sequence). V gave up 5 bases and J gave up 4 bases, with 11 bases separating them. The CDR3 covers 13 residues. CDR3 sequence reads: CASSPDLGETQYF. The CDR3, as DNA: TGTGCCAGCAGCCCGGACTTAGGAGAGACCCAGTACTTC.

This clone was observed a handful of times. CDR3 loop: CASSDGPSGSYEQYF. DNA for the CDR3: TGCGCCAGCAGTGACGGTCCTAGCGGCTCCTACGAGCAGTACTTC. V usage is TRBV10-2 and J usage is TRBJ2-7, with TRBD2 matching 7 bases. V gave up 3 bases and J gave up 0 bases; unmatched junction bases: 5. The CDR3 length is 15 residues. Germline V gene data show CDR1 as WSHSY and CDR2 as SAAADI.